This T cell receptor (beta chain) was retrieved from a study of cytomegalovirus exposure and HLA in healthy donors. About the study: A data release that came early held approximately 85 million unique TCRs from HLA-typed donors. Study conclusions and caveats: The study listed some 160 cytomegalovirus-associated TCR beta chains. Confirmation was obtained in vitro that three CMV-associated chains are specific for CMV antigens. Earlier findings revealed that most TCR beta V segments proved productive either about 87% or about 30% of the time.

CDR3 length equals 14 residues. Germline V gene data show CDR1 as MNHEY and CDR2 as SMNVEV (reference sequence). Deletions cut 5 bases from V and 7 bases from J, with 14 bases between. In regard to this clone: The antigen is not known.

13 Jbeta primers and 60 Vbeta primers were used for the PCR. Only in-frame clones appear in the TCRdb table, and some are missing; sequencing was by immunoSEQ multiplex PCR. The sample holds 40,000 to 45,000 clones; 87% are singletons and the top ten take approximately 8%. The specimen sequenced was PBMCs. The chain uses TRBV27 and TRBJ1-4; D perhaps matches TRBD1 (5 bases). This clonotype was sampled from a woman aged 40 to 50 in good health and CMV-seropositive. The CDR3 loop reads CASSPRRGVEKLFF. The CDR3 DNA follows: TGTGCCAGCAGTCCCCGGAGGGGTGTTGAAAAACTGTTTTTT.